Listed below are T cell receptor beta chains from one sample, sequenced in a study of blood T cell repertoires in COVID-19. Profiled with immunoSEQ multiplex PCR; TCRdb holds only in-frame clones, not every one. The sample includes about 250,000 clones, approximately 84% of them seen just once. Sequenced sample: PBMCs or T cells enriched from blood (not recorded which). The receptor source for this set is a man aged 18 to 30 who had recovered from COVID-19. The CDR3 runs from the conserved cysteine through the conserved F or W. D genes are given only for firm matches. Size is omitted from some rows. Given values are once, few, many or a class for expanded clones.

.	.	TRBV19	TRBJ1-3	TGTGCCAGTAGTATCGTGGGGGCCGGAAACACCATATATTTT	CASSIVGAGNTIYF
.	.	TRBV6-5	TRBJ1-1	TGTGCCAGCAGTTACGTCGCCCAGGGTTACACTGAAGCTTTCTTT	CASSYVAQGYTEAFF
once	.	TRBV3-1/TRBV3-2	TRBJ1-2	TGTGCCAGCAGCCCCTGGACAGTTAACTATGGCTACACCTTC	CASSPWTVNYGYTF
.	TRBD1	TRBV27	TRBJ2-7	TGTGCCAGCAGTTTCCAGGGGGCCTACGAGCAGTACTTC	CASSFQGAYEQYF
.	.	TRBV7-8	TRBJ2-7	TGTGCCAGCAGCTTAGCGCCCAGGTCTTCCTACGAGCAGTACTTC	CASSLAPRSSYEQYF
.	TRBD2	TRBV5-4	TRBJ2-7	TGTGCCAGCAGTTTTCTTGGACTAGCGGGGGAGCAGTACTTC	CASSFLGLAGEQYF
.	TRBD1	TRBV19	TRBJ2-7	TGTGCCAGTAGTATTGACCGGGACAGAACATACGAGCAGTACTTC	CASSIDRDRTYEQYF
.	.	TRBV5-1	TRBJ2-3	TGCGCCAGCGAGCCCGGGACAAGCCATTTGGATACGCAGTATTTT	CASEPGTSHLDTQYF
.	.	TRBV28	TRBJ1-5	TGTGCCAGCAGTTTGGGCGGGTTTCAGCCCCAGCATTTT	CASSLGGFQPQHF
.	TRBD2	TRBV6-1	TRBJ2-3	TGTGCCAGCAGTGGTCGGACTAGCGGGAGTTTAGATACGCAGTATTTT	CASSGRTSGSLDTQYF
once	TRBD1	TRBV7-9	TRBJ2-7	TGTGCCAGCAGTAAGACTCTGGGACAGGCGATCTACGAGCAGTACTTC	CASSKTLGQAIYEQYF
.	.	TRBV25-1	TRBJ1-3	TGTGCCAGCAGTCAGGGCTTCTCTGGAAACACCATATATTTT	CASSQGFSGNTIYF
.	.	TRBV7-2	TRBJ1-6	TGTGCCAGCAGCGCCGACAGGAGTTATTCACCCCTCCACTTT	CASSADRSYSPLHF
.	TRBD2	TRBV28	TRBJ2-3	TGTGCCAGCAGTCCCAAAGCGGGAGGGTCCCGCATAAGCACAGATACGCAGTATTTT	CASSPKAGGSRISTDTQYF
.	.	TRBV19	TRBJ1-6	TGTGCCAGTAAACCTCTCACGGGACAACATAATTCACCCCTCCACTTT	CASKPLTGQHNSPLHF
.	TRBD1	TRBV5-1	TRBJ1-2	TGCGCCAGCAAGGGGACAGGGGGTAATGGCTACACCTTC	CASKGTGGNGYTF
.	TRBD2	TRBV4-1	TRBJ2-3	TGCGCCAGCAGCCGTACGGGCGGGGGAAACACAGATACGCAGTATTTT	CASSRTGGGNTDTQYF
.	TRBD1	TRBV10-3	TRBJ1-1	TGTGCCACAGGGGGGAAGGGGAACACTGAAGCTTTCTTT	CATGGKGNTEAFF
.	TRBD1	TRBV6-5	TRBJ1-2	TGTGCCAGCAGTATTTGGACAGGGAACTATGGCTACACCTTC	CASSIWTGNYGYTF
.	.	TRBV4-2	TRBJ2-3	TGTGCCAGCAGCCAACCTATTGGAGCAGTTCAAGATACGCAGTATTTT	CASSQPIGAVQDTQYF
.	TRBD1	TRBV3-1/TRBV3-2	TRBJ1-4	TGTGCCAGCAGCAACCGGACAGGGGGCTTTGAAAAACTGTTTTTT	CASSNRTGGFEKLFF
.	TRBD1	TRBV11-3	TRBJ2-7	TGTGCCACCCCGACAGGGGACTCCTACGAGCAGTACTTC	CATPTGDSYEQYF
.	.	TRBV6-5	TRBJ2-1	TGTGCCACCTGCCCGGGTCTATCCGTCAATGAGCAGTTCTTC	CATCPGLSVNEQFF
.	.	TRBV10-1	TRBJ1-3	TGCGCCGGAGGCGGCAGCCGTTTTCCTGGAAACACCATATATTTT	CAGGGSRFPGNTIYF
.	TRBD1	TRBV9	TRBJ2-2	TGTGCCAGCAGTCGAAGGACAGGGACCGGCGACCTCACCGGGGAGCTGTTTTTT	CASSRRTGTGDLTGELFF
once	.	TRBV7-8	TRBJ1-4	TGTGCCAGCAGCTCCCCACAGGGTTTAACTAATGAAAAACTGTTTTTT	CASSSPQGLTNEKLFF
.	TRBD1	TRBV18	TRBJ2-2	TGTGCCAGCTCACCATCCGGACAGGGGTCGAACACCGGGGAGCTGTTTTTT	CASSPSGQGSNTGELFF
.	TRBD2	TRBV2	TRBJ2-1	TGTGCCAGCATACTAGCGGGGACATACAATGAGCAGTTCTTC	CASILAGTYNEQFF
.	TRBD2	TRBV29-1	TRBJ2-3	TGCAGCGTTGTTAGCGGGAGCACAGATACGCAGTATTTT	CSVVSGSTDTQYF
.	.	TRBV19	TRBJ2-7	TGTGCCAGTAGTATAAACGTCTACTCTGTCCACGAGCAGTACTTC	CASSINVYSVHEQYF
.	TRBD1	TRBV10-2	TRBJ1-5	TGCGCCAGCAGTGGACAGGGATTGGGTCAGCCCCAGCATTTT	CASSGQGLGQPQHF
.	TRBD1	TRBV27	TRBJ1-2	TGTGCCAGCAGGGACGGGGGACAGATCTATGGCTACACCTTC	CASRDGGQIYGYTF
.	.	TRBV4-1	TRBJ1-1	TGCGCCAGCAGCCAAGAGCGGAGGGGGGGAAGGGTGAACACTGAAGCTTTCTTT	CASSQERRGGRVNTEAFF
.	.	TRBV7-2	TRBJ2-5	TGTGCCAGCAGCCCTGGCCTAGAGACCCAGTACTTC	CASSPGLETQYF
.	.	TRBV2	TRBJ1-5	TGTGCCAGCAGTGATAATCCGCTAGGGGGGGCGAGCAATCAGCCCCAGCATTTT	CASSDNPLGGASNQPQHF